A selection of T cell receptor beta chains follows, all from one sample in a study of cytotoxic CD8 clonotypes in ibrutinib-treated CLL. TCRdb keeps only in-frame clones here, not all; method: immunoSEQ multiplex PCR. The data show over 110,000 clones, less than 95% seen once. Specimen: PBMCs, collected after 12 months of ibrutinib treatment. The receptors derive from a human donor with chronic lymphocytic leukemia. CDR3s include the opening cysteine and the closing phenylalanine or tryptophan. Fields, in order: V gene, J gene, clone size, D gene, CDR3 DNA, CDR3 protein. A D gene is named only where the DNA matches it firmly. The size field is filled for only some rows; it gives once, few, many or a size class.

TRBV10-3	TRBJ2-2	.	.	TGTGCCATCAGTGTCAATAGGGCACCATCAACCGGGGAGCTGTTTTTT	CAISVNRAPSTGELFF
TRBV28	TRBJ2-5	.	.	TGTGCCAGCAGTTTCGGGTCCGGGACACTTCAAGAGACCCAGTACTTC	CASSFGSGTLQETQYF
TRBV10-2	TRBJ1-2	.	TRBD1	TGCGCCAGCAGCCGGGACAGGGATGGCTACACCTTC	CASSRDRDGYTF
TRBV7-3	TRBJ2-7	.	TRBD1	TGTGCCAGCAGCTCCGGGACAGGGCTCTCCTACGAGCAGTACTTC	CASSSGTGLSYEQYF
TRBV6-5	TRBJ2-7	.	.	TGTGCCAGCAGTTACGGGACATATAACGAGCAGTACTTC	CASSYGTYNEQYF
TRBV7-9	TRBJ1-1	.	.	TGTGCCAGCAGCTTAGCCCACGGGGGAGGGGCGAGCAACACTGAAGCTTTCTTT	CASSLAHGGGASNTEAFF
TRBV5-4	TRBJ2-1	.	.	TGTGCCAGCAGCCCTCTCTCCGCGGGTGAGCAGTTCTTC	CASSPLSAGEQFF
TRBV6-5	TRBJ1-1	.	TRBD1	TGTGCCAGCAGTAGCCGGGACAGAAACACTGAAGCTTTCTTT	CASSSRDRNTEAFF
TRBV27	TRBJ2-7	.	TRBD2	TGTGCCAGCAGTTTATTGGGGACTAGCGGGAGCTCCTACGAGCAGTACTTC	CASSLLGTSGSSYEQYF
TRBV19	TRBJ2-7	.	.	TGTGCCAGTAGTCCGGAGGGAGAAGGAAGGGAGCAGTACTTC	CASSPEGEGREQYF
TRBV6-5	TRBJ2-5	.	TRBD2	TGTGCCAGCAGCTTAGCGGGGGGGATCCAAGAGACCCAGTACTTC	CASSLAGGIQETQYF
TRBV18	TRBJ2-7	.	TRBD2	TGTGCCAGCTCACCACAGGGACTAGCTGACTACGAGCAGTACTTC	CASSPQGLADYEQYF
TRBV27	TRBJ2-7	once	.	TGTGCCAGCAGCCCGCACCCACAGGGTTTGGAGCAGTACTTC	CASSPHPQGLEQYF
TRBV11-2	TRBJ2-7	.	.	TGTGCCAGTCGAGGGGTTTACGAGCAGTACTTC	CASRGVYEQYF
TRBV18	TRBJ1-4	.	.	TGTGCCAGCTCACCTTCAGGGGCAACTAATGAAAAACTGTTTTTT	CASSPSGATNEKLFF
TRBV4-3	TRBJ1-1	.	.	TGCGCCAGCAGCCAAGAGGATAGGGGAGTCGGTGAAGCTTTCTTT	CASSQEDRGVGEAFF
TRBV19	TRBJ1-1	.	.	TGTGCCAGTATGGCGGGGGCTGGAGAAGCTTTCTTT	CASMAGAGEAFF
TRBV5-1	TRBJ2-7	.	TRBD2	TGCGCCAGCAGCTTCGCCCCAGCGGGAGTTGCCTACGAGCAGTACTTC	CASSFAPAGVAYEQYF
TRBV2	TRBJ2-3	.	.	TGTGCCAGCAGTGAATGGACGGGTGGTTGGACAGATACGCAGTATTTT	CASSEWTGGWTDTQYF
TRBV10-2	TRBJ2-7	.	.	TGCGCCAGCAGTGACCCCTACGAGCAGTACTTC	CASSDPYEQYF
TRBV27	TRBJ1-4	.	TRBD1	TGTGCCTCTCGGGACAGGGGGCTTTTGGGTGAAAAACTGTTTTTT	CASRDRGLLGEKLFF
TRBV28	TRBJ2-5	.	.	TGTGCCAGCAGTCCAGGACAGCAAGAGACCCAGTACTTC	CASSPGQQETQYF
TRBV5-1	TRBJ2-7	.	.	TGCGCCAGCAGCGAGGGGTTCTCCTACGAGCAGTACTTC	CASSEGFSYEQYF
TRBV7-2	TRBJ2-7	.	TRBD2	TGTGCCAGCAGCTTAGTCCCTACTAGCGGGAGGAAGCCTTACGAGCAGTACTTC	CASSLVPTSGRKPYEQYF
TRBV19	TRBJ2-3	.	TRBD2	TGTGCCAGTAGTAACCGGACTAGCGGGAGACAGGCAGATACGCAGTATTTT	CASSNRTSGRQADTQYF
TRBV10-2	TRBJ2-2	once	.	TGCGCCAGCAGTGAGTCGCGGGGTTACGGATACACCGGGGAGCTGTTTTTT	CASSESRGYGYTGELFF
TRBV4-1	TRBJ2-7	.	TRBD2	TGCGCCAGCAGCCAAGCCCTAGCGGGTCAATACGAGCAGTACTTC	CASSQALAGQYEQYF
TRBV28	TRBJ2-7	.	.	TGTGCCAGTCCCCCACTCCTAGGGGTCTTACCGCCCTACGAGCAGTACTTC	CASPPLLGVLPPYEQYF
TRBV20-1	TRBJ1-2	few	.	TGCAGTGCTAGAGCTGGGTATGGCTACACCTTC	CSARAGYGYTF
TRBV6-4	TRBJ2-2	.	.	TGTGCCAGCAGAGAAGCCGGGGGCACCGGGGAGCTGTTTTTT	CASREAGGTGELFF
TRBV11-2	TRBJ2-7	.	TRBD2	TGTGCCAGCAGCTTAGATAGCGGGCAGGCCTACGAGCAGTACTTC	CASSLDSGQAYEQYF
TRBV7-8	TRBJ2-7	.	.	TGTGCCAGCAGCGTTAGCGGGACAGGGTACGAGCAGTACTTC	CASSVSGTGYEQYF
TRBV11-1	TRBJ1-1	.	.	TGTGCCAGCAGCTTATCCGGGTTGAACACTGAAGCTTTCTTT	CASSLSGLNTEAFF
TRBV9	TRBJ2-5	.	TRBD2	TGTGCCAGCAGCCCCGCTGGGACTAGCGGTCTGGGGGAGACCCAGTACTTC	CASSPAGTSGLGETQYF
TRBV19	TRBJ1-5	.	.	TGTGCCAGCACTGGGGCCAGCTGGCTTTGGCCCCAGCATTTT	CASTGASWLWPQHF